What follows are 25 T cell receptor beta chains derived from one specimen sequenced in a study of beta chain features in type 1 diabetes. TCRB transcripts that were expressed got sequenced, as all of the isolated RNA had been reverse transcribed. Measured with immunoSEQ multiplex PCR; TCRdb has only the in-frame clones, and not every one. Among about 220,000 clones, roughly a tenth were seen once, and the ten largest hold roughly 1.3%. Sequencing input: central memory CD4+ T cells from blood. The source of these receptors is a man younger than 35 in good health.

The chain carries TRBV10-3 and TRBJ2-3; 10 bases map to TRBD2. The CDR3 is made up of 16 amino acids. CDR1 is ENHRY and CDR2 is SYGVKD in the germline V gene. V shed 10 bases and J 1 base; nucleotides not matched to a gene: 11. The CDR3 DNA is TGTGCCAGCAGAGACGCTAGCGGGAGAGGCACAGATACGCAGTATTTT. It encodes CASRDASGRGTDTQYF.

This clone was counted a few times. The genes are TRBV4-3 and TRBJ2-5, with TRBD1 matching over 9 bases. V shed 4 bases, J shed 6 bases, and the junction held 6 bases outside the gene matches. Germline V CDR1 and CDR2: LGHNA, YSLEER. This CDR3 spans 14 amino acids. The CDR3 reads CASSLTGTGKTQYF. The CDR3 DNA follows: TGCGCCAGCAGCCTTACCGGGACAGGGAAGACCCAGTACTTC.

The rearrangement joins TRBV29-1 to TRBJ2-7; 12 nucleotides agree with TRBD1. The CDR3 is 14 residues long. Per germline, CDR1 SQVTM and CDR2 ANQGSEA. V trimming: 6 bases; J trimming: 0 bases; junction bases outside the gene matches: 3. CDR3 nucleotide sequence: TGCAGCGTCGGGACAGGGGGCAGCTCCTACGAGCAGTACTTC. Amino acid sequence: CSVGTGGSSYEQYF.

The chain has TRBV30 and TRBJ1-1; D is possibly TRBD1 (6 bases). The germline gives CDR1 GTSNPN, CDR2 SVGIG (reference sequence). V gave up 2 bases and J gave up 0 bases, with 13 bases separating them. CDR3 length: 15 residues. CDR3 sequence (DNA): TGTGCCTGGAGTTGGGACAAAATCATGAACACTGAAGCTTTCTTT. Protein product: CAWSWDKIMNTEAFF.

To note about this clone: The junction and the germline gene differ at one end; a read error may be behind it. This rearrangement joins TRBV7-2 to TRBJ2-3; 14 bases match TRBD2. The CDR3 consists of 14 residues. Germline V CDR1 and CDR2: SGHTA, FQGNSA. The CDR3 nucleotides read TGTGCCAGCAGCCTCGGGACTAGCGGGAGCCCCTCCCATTTT. Its translation: CASSLGTSGSPSHF.

The rearrangement joins TRBV29-1 to TRBJ2-7, with TRBD2 identical over 12 bases. V lost 1 base and J lost 2; bases outside the gene matches: 6. The CDR3 length is 16 residues. Germline V gene lookup returns CDR1 SQVTM and CDR2 ANQGSEA. CDR3 loop: CSVEAMGLAGTYEQYF. The CDR3 DNA reads TGCAGCGTTGAAGCAATGGGACTAGCGGGTACCTACGAGCAGTACTTC.

This clone was seen many times. V is TRBV29-1 and J is TRBJ2-6, with unresolved D. Trimming cost V 5 bases and J 0 bases, with 2 bases left between them. The germline V gene has CDR1 SQVTM and CDR2 ANQGSEA. The CDR3 spans 12 residues. DNA for the CDR3: TGCAGCGTTAACTCTGGGGCCAACGTCCTGACTTTC. It specifies CSVNSGANVLTF. The whole variable domain, remainder taken from reference TRBV29-1 and TRBJ2-6, is SAVISQKPSRDICQRGTSLTIQCQVDSQVTMMFWYRQQPGQSLTLIATANQGSEATYESGFVIDKFPISRPNLTFSTLTVSNMSPEDSSIYLCSVNSGANVLTFGAGSRLTVL.

This chain joins TRBV2 and TRBJ1-2; 8 nucleotides agree with TRBD1. Germline CDR1 is SNHLY and CDR2 is FYNNEI. V lost 7 bases, J lost 8 bases, and 6 bases stayed unmatched. CDR3 size: 12 residues. CDR3 region: CASTMDREGYTF. The CDR3 nucleotides are TGTGCCAGCACTATGGACAGGGAAGGCTACACCTTC.

V usage is TRBV28 and J usage is TRBJ1-1; D gene ambiguous. V shed 5 bases and J shed 4 bases, with 14 bases lying between them. The CDR3 has 14 residues. CDR1 and CDR2 from the germline V gene are MDHEN and SYDVKM. CDR3 DNA sequence: TGTGCCAGCAGTCTGACGGCCATAGGCACTGAAGCTTTCTTT. As protein: CASSLTAIGTEAFF.

Only a few counts were recorded for this clone. The V and J genes are TRBV9 and TRBJ2-2; D remains ambiguous. The CDR3 runs 14 residues. Trimming shortened V by 4 bases and J by 6 bases, and 13 bases separated the two germline ends. Germline lookup yields CDR1 SGDLS and CDR2 YYNGEE. The CDR3 DNA is TGTGCCAGCAGCCAAGTTTATGGGGCCGGGGAGCTGTTTTTT. Translated, it gives CASSQVYGAGELFF.

There are a few counts of this clone. CDR3 protein: CASNSRVHGYTF. CDR3 bases: TGTGCCAGCAACTCCCGGGTTCATGGCTACACCTTC. The rearrangement links TRBV6-1 to TRBJ1-2; D call uncertain. Trimming took 7 bases from V and 6 from J, leaving 12 bases between them. The CDR3 is 12 residues long. Germline values: CDR1 MNHNS, CDR2 SASEGT.

CDR3 sequence reads: CASTVGQDRASNYGYTF. CDR3 DNA sequence: TGCGCCAGCACGGTGGGGCAGGACAGGGCCTCTAACTATGGCTACACCTTC. This chain joins TRBV5-1 and TRBJ1-2, with TRBD1 matching over 8 bases. The germline V gene encodes CDR1 SGHRS and CDR2 YFSETQ. Trimming took 6 bases from V and 0 from J; bases not matched to a gene: 13. CDR3 length: 17 amino acids.

The table lists this clone with a few counts. CDR3 protein: CASSRTSGFTGELFF. The CDR3 DNA is TGTGCCAGCAGCCGGACTAGCGGGTTTACCGGGGAGCTGTTTTTT. V is TRBV25-1 and J is TRBJ2-2, with 11 bases lining up with TRBD2. The CDR3 totals 15 residues. CDR1 is MGHDK and CDR2 is SYGVNS in the germline V gene. V lost 6 bases and J lost 5; bases outside the gene matches: 5.

This clone is labeled as medium-sized. The identical CDR3 is also encoded by other nucleotide sequences in the sample. The chain carries TRBV25-1 and TRBJ2-6, with unresolved D. The length of the CDR3 is 15 residues. V was pared by 0 bases and J by 2 bases, with 5 bases between. CDR1 MGHDK and CDR2 SYGVNS come from the germline V gene. The DNA for the CDR3 is TGTGCCAGCAGTGAATATGGGGCTGGGGCCAACGTCCTGACTTTC. Amino acids: CASSEYGAGANVLTF.

This clone was counted many times. The gene calls are TRBV21-1 and TRBJ2-7. TRBV21-1 is tagged as a pseudogene. There are 15 residues in the CDR3. CDR3 protein: CASSKARRGSYEQYF. For the CDR3, the DNA is TGTGCCAGCAGCAAAGCGCGGAGGGGGTCCTACGAGCAGTACTTC.

The rearrangement uses TRBV7-3 and TRBJ2-3, with D perhaps matching TRBD2 (6 bases). Trimming pared 3 bases from V and 4 bases from J, leaving 8 bases between. This CDR3 is 13 amino acids long. Germline V CDR1 and CDR2: SGHTA, FQGTGA. The CDR3 region has the DNA TGTGCCAGCAGCTTGCGGGGATCAGATACGCAGTATTTT. Protein product: CASSLRGSDTQYF.

The rearrangement uses TRBV6-1 and TRBJ1-1; 7 bases align to TRBD1. V shed 6 bases, J shed 4 bases, and the junction held 5 bases outside the gene matches. The germline CDR1 and CDR2 sequences are MNHNS and SASEGT. The CDR3 is 13 residues long. CDR3 DNA: TGTGCCAGCAGGCTAGACAGGGCCACTGAAGCTTTCTTT. This sequence encodes CASRLDRATEAFF.

The chain uses TRBV10-3 and TRBJ1-4, with unresolved D. The CDR3 consists of 12 residues. V was shortened by 0 bases and J by 7 bases, with 3 bases between the two germline ends. The germline V gene has CDR1 ENHRY and CDR2 SYGVKD. The CDR3 coding sequence is TGTGCCATCAGTGAGTCGACTGAAAAACTGTTTTTT. Its translation: CAISESTEKLFF.

This clone has ten or more counts. This chain joins TRBV30 and TRBJ2-7; TRBD1 aligns across 7 bases. After removal of 5 bases from V and 6 bases from J, the junction contained 13 bases not matched to a gene. CDR1 and CDR2 from the germline V gene are GTSNPN and SVGIG (reference sequence). CDR3 length equals 14 residues. CDR3 sequence: CAWDGLQGRSEQYF. CDR3 nucleotides: TGTGCCTGGGACGGCTTACAGGGGCGAAGCGAGCAGTACTTC.

The chain is built from TRBV4-3 and TRBJ2-7, with D hard to call. Per the germline V gene, CDR1 is LGHNA and CDR2 is YSLEER. Trimming removed 1 base at V and 6 bases at J, with 16 bases between. This CDR3 has 15 residues. CDR3 DNA: TGCGCCAGCAGCCAAGCTCCTAGACAAGTTTCCGAGCAGTACTTC. Its protein is CASSQAPRQVSEQYF.

The genes are TRBV9 and TRBJ2-1, with TRBD2 as a possible D gene (6 bases). Germline V CDR1 and CDR2: SGDLS, YYNGEE. The CDR3 is made up of 14 amino acids. Trimming took 3 bases from V and 9 from J, leaving 16 bases between them. CDR3 DNA sequence: TGTGCCAGCAGCGCCTCCATAGCGGTGGGTGAGCAGTTCTTC. Translated, it gives CASSASIAVGEQFF.

This clone was seen a handful of times. The chain links TRBV2 to TRBJ2-7; 8 positions agree with TRBD2. The germline CDR1 and CDR2 sequences are SNHLY and FYNNEI. The V and J ends lost 6 bases and 5 bases, in that order; junction bases with no gene match: 15. There are 16 residues in the CDR3. The CDR3 nucleotides are TGTGCCAGCAGCGACGTTCAATTGCTAGCGGGTAACGAGCAGTACTTC. It codes for CASSDVQLLAGNEQYF.

A few counts support this clone. The rearrangement uses TRBV5-6 and TRBJ2-3; D not certain. There are 16 residues in the CDR3. Germline CDR1 and CDR2: SGHDT and YYEEEE. V lost 4 bases, J lost 2 bases, and 17 bases lay in between. Here the CDR3 DNA reads TGTGCCAGCAGCCTTCCGGCCGCAAAGCCCACAGATACGCAGTATTTT. Protein product: CASSLPAAKPTDTQYF.

This sequence joins TRBV7-3 and TRBJ2-7; a weak D match, TRBD1 (6 bases). The germline CDR1 and CDR2 sequences are SGHTA and FQGTGA. V was trimmed by 6 bases and J by 1 base, leaving 16 bases between them. This CDR3 has 15 amino acids. Here the CDR3 DNA reads TGTGCCAGCAGTCAGGACGGGACATTGTCCTACGAGCAGTACTTC. Translating it yields CASSQDGTLSYEQYF.

CDR3 amino acids: CASSLARGSGSTDTQYF. The DNA for the CDR3 is TGTGCCAGCAGCTTAGCCCGGGGGAGTGGGAGCACAGATACGCAGTATTTT. The chain uses TRBV7-2 and TRBJ2-3; tentatively, D is TRBD2 (6 bases). There are 17 residues in the CDR3. CDR1 is SGHTA and CDR2 is FQGNSA in the germline V gene. V lost 0 bases and J lost 0, with 13 bases in between.